These 15 T cell receptor beta chains originate from one sample sequenced in a study of cytomegalovirus exposure and HLA in healthy donors. Use of 60 Vbeta and 13 Jbeta primers characterized the PCR. Assay used: immunoSEQ multiplex PCR; TCRdb lists only in-frame clones, some missing. The table has 80,000 to 100,000 clones, 70% to 75% seen once. What was sequenced was PBMCs. The receptors derive from a woman between 18 and 30 years old in good health and CMV-seropositive.

The chain couples TRBV2 to TRBJ2-7; TRBD1 aligns across 12 bases. CDR1 is SNHLY, CDR2 FYNNEI, per germline. The CDR3 spans 15 residues. J gave up 4 bases and V 7 bases, and 8 bases lay outside the gene matches. This CDR3 reads CASIRGGQGAYEQYF. In nucleotides, the CDR3 is TGTGCCAGCATCCGAGGGGGACAGGGGGCGTACGAGCAGTACTTC. The complete variable domain, with remaining parts taken from reference TRBV2 and TRBJ2-7, reads EPEVTQTPSHQVTQMGQEVILRCVPISNHLYFYWYRQILGQKVEFLVSFYNNEISEKSEIFDDQFSVERPDGSNFTLKIRSTKLEDSAMYFCASIRGGQGAYEQYFGPGTRLTVT.

This clone has only one observation. CDR3 loop: CASSQAAGVNTGELFF. Written as DNA, the CDR3 is TGTGCCAGCAGCCAAGCTGCGGGAGTGAACACCGGGGAGCTGTTTTTT. The rearrangement joins TRBV4-2 to TRBJ2-2, with 7 bases that match TRBD2. The CDR3 sequence is 16 residues long. Trimming removed 1 base from V and 1 base from J; junction bases left unmatched: 3. The germline V gene has CDR1 LGHNA and CDR2 YNFKEQ.

The rearrangement joins TRBV6-1 to TRBJ2-3; 14 bases are shared with TRBD2. The J segment lost 4 bases and the V segment lost 1 base, leaving 4 bases of the junction unmatched. This CDR3 has 17 residues. Germline V lookup: CDR1 MNHNS, CDR2 SASEGT. CDR3 nucleotide sequence: TGTGCCAGCAGTGAAGGTCGACTAGCGGGGGGGCCAGATACGCAGTATTTT. As protein: CASSEGRLAGGPDTQYF.

This chain joins TRBV2 and TRBJ2-5; D not resolved. The DNA end is more similar to TRBJ2-7, so the J call may be wrong. The germline V gene encodes CDR1 SNHLY and CDR2 FYNNEI. This CDR3 is built from 10 residues. The CDR3 DNA is TGTGCCAGCATGGACTACGAGCAGTACTTC. Protein product: CASMDYEQYF.

This clone was observed a handful of times. The CDR3 loop reads CASSQVGTSGGEQFF. CDR3 coding DNA: TGTGCCAGCAGCCAAGTAGGGACTAGCGGGGGTGAGCAGTTCTTC. This sequence joins TRBV4-2 and TRBJ2-1; 14 bases match TRBD2. J gave up 9 bases and V 1 base, and 2 bases lay outside the gene matches. This CDR3 region has 15 residues. The germline V gene encodes CDR1 LGHNA and CDR2 YNFKEQ.

In DNA, the CDR3 is TGTGCCAGTAGTGCTATGCCGAACACCGGGGAGCTGTTTTTT. This encodes CASSAMPNTGELFF. The chain employs TRBV19 and TRBJ2-2, with unresolved D. V lost 5 bases to trimming and J lost 0 bases, with 7 bases between them. Germline loops: CDR1 LNHDA, CDR2 SQIVND (reference sequence). CDR3 length: 14 residues. Combining the CDR3 with reference TRBV19 and TRBJ2-2 gives the whole variable domain DGGITQSPKYLFRKEGQNVTLSCEQNLNHDAMYWYRQDPGQGLRLIYYSQIVNDFQKGDIAEGYSVSREKKESFPLTVTSAQKNPTAFYLCASSAMPNTGELFFGEGSRLTVL.

This chain joins TRBV4-3 and TRBJ1-3, with TRBD1 matching 8 bases. V dropped 1 base and J dropped 8; count of bases not matched to a gene: 4. CDR1 is LGHNA, CDR2 YSLEER, per germline. The CDR3 loop spans 14 amino acids. The CDR3, as DNA: TGCGCCAGCAGCCAAGGCAGGGGGCTGTACACCATATATTTT. This translates into CASSQGRGLYTIYF.

This clone was found a few times. The rearrangement links TRBV30 to TRBJ2-7; 9 nucleotides line up with TRBD1. The CDR3 has 16 amino acids. V shed 1 base and J 2 bases; nucleotides not matched to a gene: 9. The V gene's germline CDR1 is GTSNPN and CDR2 SVGIG (reference sequence). CDR3 sequence reads: CAWSGTGERITYEQYF. The CDR3 bases are TGTGCCTGGAGTGGGACAGGGGAACGGATTACCTACGAGCAGTACTTC.

The chain employs TRBV18 and TRBJ2-3; TRBD2 matches 11 bases. J was trimmed by 3 bases and V by 3 bases; bases with no gene match: 11. The CDR3 runs to 18 residues. Germline CDR1 reads KGHSH; CDR2 reads LQKENI. The DNA of the CDR3 is TGTGCCAGCTCACCCCGAGCAGTTAGCGGGAGGGGGACAGATACGCAGTATTTT. Translating it yields CASSPRAVSGRGTDTQYF. Based on the CDR3 plus reference TRBV18 and TRBJ2-3, the full variable domain is NAGVMQNPRHLVRRRGQEARLRCSPMKGHSHVYWYRQLPEEGLKFMVYLQKENIIDESGMPKERFSAEFPKEGPSILRIQQVVRGDSAAYFCASSPRAVSGRGTDTQYFGPGTRLTVL.

Points on this clone: Other nucleotide sequences in the sample specify the same CDR3. J is TRBJ2-1 and V is TRBV7-9; D gene uncertain. The V gene lost 4 bases and the J gene lost 5 bases, with 15 bases spanning the gap. CDR1 is SEHNR, CDR2 FQNEAQ, per germline (reference sequence). The CDR3 is 15 residues long. This CDR3 reads CASSSTRDTHNEQFF. The CDR3 region has the DNA TGTGCCAGCAGCTCGACGCGCGACACACACAATGAGCAGTTCTTC.

The V and J genes are TRBV9 and TRBJ2-1; perhaps TRBD1 as D (6 bases). There are 12 residues in the CDR3. Germline CDR1 and CDR2: SGDLS and YYNGEE. V was cut by 4 bases and J by 10 bases, with 12 bases left in between. For the CDR3, the DNA is TGTGCCAGCAGCCCCCCCCAGGGGGAGCAGTTCTTC. It yields the protein CASSPPQGEQFF.

In its sample, this clone was seen once. This chain connects TRBV7-2 to TRBJ2-7, with 7 bases that match TRBD2. CDR1 SGHTA and CDR2 FQGNSA come from the germline V gene. V shed 1 base, J shed 4 bases, and the junction held 7 bases outside the gene matches. The CDR3 is made up of 15 amino acids. CDR3 amino acids: CASSLGSGKEYEQYF. The CDR3 DNA reads as TGTGCCAGCAGCTTAGGAAGCGGGAAGGAATACGAGCAGTACTTC.

This sequence joins TRBV7-8 and TRBJ2-7; D is possibly TRBD2 (7 bases). CDR3 length equals 12 residues. In germline, CDR1 is SGHVS, CDR2 FQNEAQ. V was cut by 4 bases and J by 6 bases, with 10 bases left in between. The CDR3 loop is CASSSGEGEQYF. DNA of the CDR3: TGTGCCAGCAGCTCAGGGGAGGGCGAGCAGTACTTC.

The chain is built from TRBV28 and TRBJ1-2, with D maybe TRBD1 (6 bases). This CDR3 is built from 14 residues. CDR1 is MDHEN and CDR2 is SYDVKM in the germline V gene. The V gene lost 1 base and the J gene lost 4 bases, with 10 bases spanning the gap. The CDR3 coding sequence is TGTGCCAGCAGTTTATTTGGACAGTCCTATGGCTACACCTTC. Protein: CASSLFGQSYGYTF.

This clone was seen a handful of times. The genes are TRBV27 and TRBJ2-5; no firm D call. Germline loops: CDR1 MNHEY, CDR2 SMNVEV (reference sequence). Deletions cut 5 bases from V and 1 base from J, with 8 bases between. This CDR3 comprises 13 residues. CDR3 loop: CASSRGLQETQYF. CDR3 sequence (DNA): TGTGCCAGCAGTCGTGGCCTCCAAGAGACCCAGTACTTC.